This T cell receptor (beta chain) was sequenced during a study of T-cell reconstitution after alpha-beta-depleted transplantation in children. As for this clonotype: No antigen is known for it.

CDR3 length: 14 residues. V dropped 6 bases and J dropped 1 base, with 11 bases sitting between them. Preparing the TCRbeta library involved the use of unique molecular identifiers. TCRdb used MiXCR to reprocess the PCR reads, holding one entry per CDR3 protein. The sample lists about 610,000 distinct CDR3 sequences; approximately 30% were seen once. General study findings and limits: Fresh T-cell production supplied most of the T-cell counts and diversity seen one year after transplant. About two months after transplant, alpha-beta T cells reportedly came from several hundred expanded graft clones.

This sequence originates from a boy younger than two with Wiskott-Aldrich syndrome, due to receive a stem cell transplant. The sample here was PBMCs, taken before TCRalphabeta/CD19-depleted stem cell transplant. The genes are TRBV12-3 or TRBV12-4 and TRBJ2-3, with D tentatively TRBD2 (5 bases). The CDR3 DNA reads TGTGCCAGCAGGATACTAGGTGGCACAGATACGCAGTATTTT. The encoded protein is CASRILGGTDTQYF.